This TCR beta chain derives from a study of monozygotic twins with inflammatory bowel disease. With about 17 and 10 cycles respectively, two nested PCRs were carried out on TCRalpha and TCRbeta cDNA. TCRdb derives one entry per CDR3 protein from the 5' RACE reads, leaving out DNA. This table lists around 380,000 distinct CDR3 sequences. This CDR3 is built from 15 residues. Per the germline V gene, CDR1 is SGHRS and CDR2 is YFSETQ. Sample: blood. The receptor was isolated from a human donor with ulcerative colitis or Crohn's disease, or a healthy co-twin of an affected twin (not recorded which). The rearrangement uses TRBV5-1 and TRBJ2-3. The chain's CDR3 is CASSLAAVPTDTQYF.